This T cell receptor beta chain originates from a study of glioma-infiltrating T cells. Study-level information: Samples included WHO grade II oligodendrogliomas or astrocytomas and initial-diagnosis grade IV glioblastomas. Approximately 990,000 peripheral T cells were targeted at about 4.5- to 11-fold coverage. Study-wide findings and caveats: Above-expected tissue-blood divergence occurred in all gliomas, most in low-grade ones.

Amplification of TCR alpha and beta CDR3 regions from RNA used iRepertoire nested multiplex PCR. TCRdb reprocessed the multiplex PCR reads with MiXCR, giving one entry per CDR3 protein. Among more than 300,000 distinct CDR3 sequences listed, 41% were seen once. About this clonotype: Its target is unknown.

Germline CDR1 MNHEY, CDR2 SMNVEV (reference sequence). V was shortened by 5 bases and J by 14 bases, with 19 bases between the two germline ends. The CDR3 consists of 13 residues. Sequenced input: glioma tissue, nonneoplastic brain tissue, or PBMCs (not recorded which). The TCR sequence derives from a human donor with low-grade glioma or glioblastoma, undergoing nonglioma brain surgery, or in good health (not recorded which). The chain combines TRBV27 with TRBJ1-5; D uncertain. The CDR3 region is CASSVDGNQPKHF. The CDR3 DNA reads TGTGCCAGCAGTGTGGACGGTAATCAACCCAAGCATTTT.